This T cell receptor (beta chain) was sequenced for a study of cytomegalovirus exposure and HLA in healthy donors. Regarding the study as a whole: Presence/absence analyses treated sequencing depth as roughly uniform across donors. Reportedly, fewer N-insertions than the roughly 700-donor mean appeared in an Asian-associated ancestry cluster in a later analysis. Earlier analysis yielded a pattern in which most TCR beta V segments were productive about 90% or about 30% of the time.

Healthy bone marrow donors made up the donor group. Details on this clone: The antigen is unknown.

The PCR was carried out with 60 Vbeta primers and 13 Jbeta primers. Some clones are missing from TCRdb's copy, which holds only in-frame ones; the method was immunoSEQ multiplex PCR. In the table there are around 83,000 clones, around 78% of which are singletons. Germline assignment: CDR1 GTSNPN and CDR2 SVGIG (reference sequence). The V and J ends lost 0 bases and 6 bases, in that order; junction bases with no gene match: 7. CDR3 length: 15 amino acids. Sequencing used PBMCs. The rearrangement uses TRBV30 and TRBJ1-4; the match to TRBD1 covers 7 bases. The source is a male donor in good health and CMV-seropositive. The CDR3 spells CAWSVRRGLDEKLFF. The CDR3 DNA reads TGTGCCTGGAGTGTACGGAGGGGGCTAGATGAAAAACTGTTTTTT. The whole variable domain, remainder taken from reference TRBV30 and TRBJ1-4, is SQTIHQWPATLVQPVGSPLSLECTVEGTSNPNLYWYRQAAGRGLQLLFYSVGIGQISSEVPQNLSASRPQDRQFILSSKKLLLSDSGFYLCAWSVRRGLDEKLFFGSGTQLSVL.